These 18 T cell receptor beta chains share one sample of origin, sequenced in a study of T-cell memory formation after mild COVID-19. MiXCR was run by TCRdb on the 5' RACE reads, yielding one entry per CDR3 protein. The table has tens of thousands of distinct CDR3 sequences, around 12% seen once. Input material: PBMCs or a T cell subset sorted from them (not recorded which). Receptors originate from a man aged 18 to 29 who had mild COVID-19 (a few samples of this study predate the infection). Cell type and time point are not known.

J is TRBJ1-1 and V is TRBV5-6; tentatively, D is TRBD1 (5 bases). Trimming removed 7 bases at V and 1 base at J, with 11 bases between. Germline V lookup: CDR1 SGHDT, CDR2 YYEEEE. The CDR3 is 13 amino acids. Here the CDR3 reads CASPGTGNTEAFF. CDR3 sequence (DNA): TGTGCCAGCCCTGGGACGGGGAACACTGAAGCTTTCTTT.

The chain has TRBV5-1 and TRBJ1-1, with TRBD1 identical over 7 bases. CDR3 length: 14 residues. Germline V lookup: CDR1 SGHRS, CDR2 YFSETQ. The V segment lost 4 bases and the J segment 3 bases; nucleotides outside the gene matches: 6. CDR3 loop: CASSPEGAYTEAFF. CDR3 nucleotides: TGCGCCAGCAGCCCCGAGGGGGCGTACACTGAAGCTTTCTTT. Supplemented by reference TRBV5-1 and TRBJ1-1, the full variable domain reads KAGVTQTPRYLIKTRGQQVTLSCSPISGHRSVSWYQQTPGQGLQFLFEYFSETQRNKGNFPGRFSGRQFSNSRSEMNVSTLELGDSALYLCASSPEGAYTEAFFGQGTRLTVV.

This clonotype is medium-sized by share. This rearrangement joins TRBV30 to TRBJ2-3; possibly TRBD1 for D (6 bases). The length of the CDR3 is 13 residues. Trimming stripped 4 bases from V and 2 bases from J, with 10 bases between. Germline lookup yields CDR1 GTSNPN and CDR2 SVGIG (reference sequence). The DNA for the CDR3 is TGTGCCTGGAACAGGGATTTCACAGATACGCAGTATTTT. Encoded protein: CAWNRDFTDTQYF.

J is TRBJ2-7 and V is TRBV18; no clear D gene. From germline, CDR1 is KGHSH and CDR2 LQKENI. CDR3 length: 13 amino acids. The V and J ends lost 3 bases and 0 bases respectively, with 6 bases between them. The CDR3 region is CASSPDSSYEQYV. Here the CDR3 DNA reads TGTGCCAGCTCACCCGATAGCTCCTACGAGCAGTACGTC.

The chain employs TRBV10-3 and TRBJ2-1, with 8 bases that match TRBD2. V lost 2 bases to trimming and J lost 0 bases; unmatched junction nucleotides: 6. CDR1 ENHRY and CDR2 SYGVKD come from the germline V gene. The CDR3 length is 17 residues. CDR3 region: CAISEPFGTSSYNEQFF. For the CDR3, the DNA is TGTGCCATCAGTGAGCCTTTCGGGACTAGCTCCTACAATGAGCAGTTCTTC.

In its sample, this clonotype was seen a few times. The chain links TRBV7-2 to TRBJ1-2, with TRBD1 identical over 7 bases. Trimming removed 5 bases from V and 5 bases from J; junction bases left unmatched: 2. This CDR3 is built from 12 residues. Germline lookup yields CDR1 SGHTA and CDR2 FQGNSA. CDR3 bases: TGTGCCAGCAGCATACAGGGGTATGGCTACACCTTC. Protein product: CASSIQGYGYTF. Supplemented by reference TRBV7-2 and TRBJ1-2, the full variable domain reads GAGVSQSPSNKVTEKGKDVELRCDPISGHTALYWYRQSLGQGLEFLIYFQGNSAPDKSGLPSDRFSAERTGGSVSTLTIQRTQQEDSAVYLCASSIQGYGYTFGSGTRLTVV.

This clonotype was seen only a few times. The chain combines TRBV7-2 with TRBJ2-1; D perhaps matches TRBD1 (6 bases). Germline V gives CDR1 SGHTA, CDR2 FQGNSA. The length of the CDR3 is 13 residues. V lost 4 bases and J lost 10, with 14 bases in between. The CDR3 sequence: CASSSGDRREQFF. For the CDR3, the DNA is TGTGCCAGCAGCTCAGGGGATAGGAGAGAGCAGTTCTTC.

This clonotype was observed a few times. The rearrangement uses TRBV7-9 and TRBJ1-2, with D perhaps TRBD1 (5 bases). Trimming took off 3 bases at V and 6 bases at J, with 5 bases between the two ends. The CDR3 runs to 11 residues. Germline CDR1 SEHNR, CDR2 FQNEAQ (reference sequence). CDR3 region: CASSLGDGYTF. CDR3 nucleotide sequence: TGTGCCAGCAGCTTGGGGGATGGCTACACCTTC. The variable domain in full, completed from reference TRBV7-9 and TRBJ1-2, reads DTGVSQNPRHKITKRGQNVTFRCDPISEHNRLYWYRQTLGQGPEFLTYFQNEAQLEKSRLLSDRFSAERPKGSFSTLEIQRTEQGDSAMYLCASSLGDGYTFGSGTRLTVV.

This clonotype was found many times. The V call is TRBV12-3 or TRBV12-4, the J call TRBJ1-1; no reliable D call. The CDR3 spans 15 residues. V gave up 3 bases and J gave up 0 bases, with 11 bases separating them. CDR3 DNA: TGTGCCAGCAGTTTGAGGGTGGGAATGAACACTGAAGCTTTCTTT. Translated, it gives CASSLRVGMNTEAFF.

A few counts support this clonotype. This sequence joins TRBV12-3 or TRBV12-4 and TRBJ2-7; D gene unclear. V lost 0 bases and J 3 bases, leaving 9 bases between the germline ends. The CDR3 consists of 14 residues. The chain's CDR3 is CASSLAYANYEQYF. DNA for the CDR3: TGTGCCAGCAGTTTAGCTTACGCTAACTACGAGCAGTACTTC.

This chain joins TRBV7-3 and TRBJ2-3; TRBD2 aligns across 8 bases. The CDR3 runs to 17 residues. V lost 4 bases, J lost 1 base, and 10 bases stayed unmatched. Germline loops: CDR1 SGHTA, CDR2 FQGTGA. The CDR3 sequence: CASSSRRAGDRTDTQYF. The CDR3 coding sequence is TGTGCCAGCAGCTCGCGACGAGCGGGGGACCGCACAGATACGCAGTATTTT. Combining the CDR3 with reference TRBV7-3 and TRBJ2-3 gives the whole variable domain GAGVSQTPSNKVTEKGKYVELRCDPISGHTALYWYRQSLGQGPEFLIYFQGTGAADDSGLPNDRFFAVRPEGSVSTLKIQRTERGDSAVYLCASSSRRAGDRTDTQYFGPGTRLTVL.

The sample holds many counts of this clonotype. The CDR3 protein is CASNPGGPTDTQYF. The DNA for the CDR3 is TGCGCCAGCAACCCCGGGGGGCCGACAGATACGCAGTATTTT. The chain carries TRBV5-1 and TRBJ2-3, with a possible D match to TRBD2 (7 bases). Germline V CDR1 and CDR2: SGHRS, YFSETQ. V was cut by 6 bases and J by 3 bases, with 14 bases left in between. CDR3 length: 14 residues.

The sample holds a few counts of this clonotype. The genes are TRBV6-5 and TRBJ2-1; 13 bases are shared with TRBD2. This CDR3 contains 18 residues. In germline, CDR1 is MNHEY, CDR2 SVGAGI. J was trimmed by 8 bases and V by 7 bases; bases with no gene match: 17. CDR3 nucleotides: TGTGCCAGCACCACCGCCGGACTAGCGGGGGCCTTTTCGCATGAGCAGTTCTTC. Translation gives CASTTAGLAGAFSHEQFF.

This clonotype was counted many times. The V and J genes are TRBV7-2 and TRBJ1-4; D remains ambiguous. There are 12 residues in the CDR3. V lost 2 bases and J lost 8, with 6 bases in between. From germline, CDR1 is SGHTA and CDR2 FQGNSA. CDR3 nucleotide sequence: TGTGCCAGCAGCTTAAATCAGGAAAAACTGTTTTTT. Translation: CASSLNQEKLFF. The whole variable domain, filled in from reference TRBV7-2 and TRBJ1-4, reads GAGVSQSPSNKVTEKGKDVELRCDPISGHTALYWYRQSLGQGLEFLIYFQGNSAPDKSGLPSDRFSAERTGGSVSTLTIQRTQQEDSAVYLCASSLNQEKLFFGSGTQLSVL.

In its sample, this clonotype was seen many times. The chain links TRBV4-3 to TRBJ2-7, with D tentatively TRBD1 (5 bases). This CDR3 comprises 15 residues. Germline lookup yields CDR1 LGHNA and CDR2 YSLEER. V lost 3 bases and J 2 bases, leaving 14 bases between the germline ends. For the CDR3, the DNA is TGCGCCAGCAGCCAGGGCAGGGCGGCAGCCTACGAGCAGTACTTC. This codes for CASSQGRAAAYEQYF.

The sample holds many counts of this clonotype. The rearrangement links TRBV28 to TRBJ1-2; possibly TRBD1 for D (5 bases). CDR1 and CDR2 (germline): MDHEN, SYDVKM. The CDR3 has 18 residues. With 2 bases removed from V and 6 bases from J, the gap between germline ends came to 25 bases. CDR3 sequence: CASSLGRAFRTGGNGYTF. The CDR3 bases are TGTGCCAGCAGTTTAGGCAGGGCCTTCCGGACGGGGGGTAATGGCTACACCTTC.

This clonotype came up many times. V and J are TRBV29-1 and TRBJ1-1; 7 bases map to TRBD1. In germline, CDR1 is SQVTM, CDR2 ANQGSEA. The CDR3 spans 12 residues. Trimming cost V 2 bases and J 4 bases; bases outside gene matches: 1. CDR3 loop: CSVESGGTEAFF. CDR3 nucleotides: TGCAGCGTTGAATCAGGGGGCACTGAAGCTTTCTTT.

The table lists this clonotype with many counts. The chain combines TRBV7-6 with TRBJ2-2, with 11 bases identical to TRBD1. The CDR3 has 14 residues. Trimming removed 6 bases from V and 6 bases from J; junction bases left unmatched: 3. Germline assignment: CDR1 SGHVS and CDR2 FNYEAQ. CDR3 nucleotides: TGTGCCAGCAGTGGACAGGGGGCTGCCGGGGAGCTGTTTTTT. Translated, it gives CASSGQGAAGELFF.